This entry features one T cell receptor beta chain sequence. Naive CD8 cells comprised CD45RO-negative, CCR7-positively selected cells, excluding terminally differentiated effector memory CD45RA+ cells. This entry is derived from a study of shared clonotypes between healthy human individuals. The CDR3 is 15 residues long. Looked up from germline, CDR1 is LGHNA and CDR2 is YSLEER. V was cut by 5 bases and J by 0 bases, with 13 bases left in between. Method: immunoSEQ multiplex PCR; TCRdb's copy keeps in-frame clones and lacks some. The sample includes around 2.1 million clones, roughly 91% of them seen just once.

The rearrangement joins TRBV4-3 to TRBJ2-5; a possible D gene is TRBD1 (5 bases). The sequenced material came from naive CD8+ T cells from PBMCs. The TCR comes from a man aged 18 to 35 in good health. Some clones in this sample may be carry-over from other donors' samples. The CDR3 nucleotides are TGCGCCAGCAGCGAAGCACTCAGGGACCAAGAGACCCAGTACTTC. Protein sequence: CASSEALRDQETQYF.